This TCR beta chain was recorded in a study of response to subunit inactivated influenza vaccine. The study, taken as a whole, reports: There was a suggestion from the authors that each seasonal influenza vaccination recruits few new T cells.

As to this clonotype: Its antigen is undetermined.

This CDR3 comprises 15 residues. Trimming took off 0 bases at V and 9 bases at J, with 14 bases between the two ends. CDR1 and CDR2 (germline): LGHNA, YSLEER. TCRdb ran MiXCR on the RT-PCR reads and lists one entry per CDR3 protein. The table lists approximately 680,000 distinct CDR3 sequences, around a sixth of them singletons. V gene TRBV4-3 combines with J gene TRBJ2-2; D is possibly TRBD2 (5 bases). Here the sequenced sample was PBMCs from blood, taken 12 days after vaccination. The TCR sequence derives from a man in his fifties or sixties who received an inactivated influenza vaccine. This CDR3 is CASSQEVVGGRELFF. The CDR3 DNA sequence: TGCGCCAGCAGCCAAGAAGTCGTCGGAGGAAGGGAGCTGTTTTTT.